This TCR beta chain was obtained from a study of blood T cell repertoires in COVID-19. The V end lost 6 bases, the J end lost 4 bases, and 15 bases lay between the germline ends. The CDR3 contains 14 residues. Per germline, CDR1 MDHEN and CDR2 SYDVKM. Assay: immunoSEQ multiplex PCR; the TCRdb copy retains only in-frame clones and omits some. Of approximately 210,000 clones in the sample, 70% to 90% were seen once. V gene TRBV28 combines with J gene TRBJ1-1; D possibly corresponds to TRBD1 (6 bases). The receptor comes from a man aged 25-45 years who had recovered from COVID-19. Sequencing was done on a sample of peripheral blood. The CDR3 nucleotides read TGTGCCAGCAGACCCGGTACAGGGTTCACTGAAGCTTTCTTT. Translation: CASRPGTGFTEAFF.